The clone carrying this T cell receptor (beta chain) was seen ten or more times. The ends were cut back, 2 bases at V and 4 bases at J, with 12 bases in the middle. Germline CDR1 SGHRS, CDR2 YFSETQ. The length of the CDR3 is 14 residues. For the second PCR, which ran for about 6 to 11 cycles, a sample-barcoded 5' primer and a J-beta primer mix were used. TCRdb redid the calling of the 5' RACE reads with MiXCR, one entry per CDR3 protein. Of some 900,000 distinct CDR3 sequences listed, 25% to 30% are singletons. The sample is drawn from a study of blood T cells in healthy people across ages. The rearrangement links TRBV5-1 to TRBJ1-2; no reliable D call. This clonotype originated in an elderly woman in good health. Source material: blood. This CDR3 is CASSFQTAVYGYTF. The CDR3 DNA follows: TGCGCCAGCAGCTTTCAGACGGCTGTCTATGGCTACACCTTC. The full variable domain, with the rest looked up from reference TRBV5-1 and TRBJ1-2, is KAGVTQTPRYLIKTRGQQVTLSCSPISGHRSVSWYQQTPGQGLQFLFEYFSETQRNKGNFPGRFSGRQFSNSRSEMNVSTLELGDSALYLCASSFQTAVYGYTFGSGTRLTVV.